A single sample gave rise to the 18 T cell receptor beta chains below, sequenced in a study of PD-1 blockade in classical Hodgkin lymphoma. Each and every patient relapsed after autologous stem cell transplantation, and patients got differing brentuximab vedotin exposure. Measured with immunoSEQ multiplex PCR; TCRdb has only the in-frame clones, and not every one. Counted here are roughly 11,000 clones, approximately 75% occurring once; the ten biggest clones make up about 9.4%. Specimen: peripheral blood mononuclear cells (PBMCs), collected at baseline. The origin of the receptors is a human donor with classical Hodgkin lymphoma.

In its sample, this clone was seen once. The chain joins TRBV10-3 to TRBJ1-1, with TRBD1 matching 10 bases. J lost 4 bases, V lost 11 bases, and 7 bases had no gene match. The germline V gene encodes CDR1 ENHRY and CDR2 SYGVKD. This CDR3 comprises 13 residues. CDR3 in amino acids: CAVAGTGVTEAFF. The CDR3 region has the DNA TGTGCCGTCGCCGGGACAGGGGTCACTGAAGCTTTCTTT.

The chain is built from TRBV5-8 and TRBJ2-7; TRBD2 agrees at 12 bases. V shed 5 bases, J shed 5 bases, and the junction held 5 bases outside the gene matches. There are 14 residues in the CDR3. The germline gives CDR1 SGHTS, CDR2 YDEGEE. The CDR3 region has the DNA TGTGCCAGCAGGACTAGCGGGAGTTATAACGAGCAGTACTTC. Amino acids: CASRTSGSYNEQYF.

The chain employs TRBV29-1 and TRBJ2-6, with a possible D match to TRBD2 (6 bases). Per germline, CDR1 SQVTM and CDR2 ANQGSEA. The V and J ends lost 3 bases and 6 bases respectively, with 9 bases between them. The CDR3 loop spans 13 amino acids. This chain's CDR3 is CSVEGGKANVLTF. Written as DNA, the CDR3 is TGCAGCGTTGAGGGGGGAAAGGCCAACGTCCTGACTTTC.

The CDR3 sequence: CASSSVNTIYF. CDR3 coding DNA: TGTGCCAGCAGCTCCGTTAACACCATATATTTT. This sequence joins TRBV6-6 and TRBJ1-3; D uncertain. Looked up from germline, CDR1 is MNHNY and CDR2 is SVGAGI (reference sequence). The V end lost 6 bases, the J end lost 7 bases, and 7 bases lay between the germline ends. This CDR3 contains 11 residues.

CDR3 nucleotide sequence: TGTGCCACGGCCGGCGGGGGGCAAAACAATGAGCAGTTCTTC. It specifies CATAGGGQNNEQFF. The chain links TRBV10-3 to TRBJ2-1; 8 bases map to TRBD2. The length of the CDR3 is 14 residues. V lost 10 bases and J lost 5; bases outside the gene matches: 10. Germline CDR1 is ENHRY and CDR2 is SYGVKD.

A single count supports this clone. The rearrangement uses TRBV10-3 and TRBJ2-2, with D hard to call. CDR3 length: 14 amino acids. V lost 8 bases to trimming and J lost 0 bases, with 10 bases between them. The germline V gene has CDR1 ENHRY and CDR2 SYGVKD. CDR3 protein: CAILEQPNTGELFF. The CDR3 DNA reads TGTGCCATCCTCGAACAGCCGAACACCGGGGAGCTGTTTTTT.

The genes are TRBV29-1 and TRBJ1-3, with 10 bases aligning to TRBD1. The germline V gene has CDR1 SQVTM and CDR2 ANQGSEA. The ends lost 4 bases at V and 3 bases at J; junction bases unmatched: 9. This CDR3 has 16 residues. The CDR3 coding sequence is TGCAGCGTTGCGGGACAGGGGAGCCTAATTGGAAACACCATATATTTT. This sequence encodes CSVAGQGSLIGNTIYF.

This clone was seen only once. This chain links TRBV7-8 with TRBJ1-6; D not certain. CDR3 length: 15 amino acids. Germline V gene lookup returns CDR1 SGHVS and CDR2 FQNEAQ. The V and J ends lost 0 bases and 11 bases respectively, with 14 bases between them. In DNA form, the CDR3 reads TGTGCCAGCAGCTTAGCGTCCCGAACTAGGACACCCCTCCACTTT. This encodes CASSLASRTRTPLHF.

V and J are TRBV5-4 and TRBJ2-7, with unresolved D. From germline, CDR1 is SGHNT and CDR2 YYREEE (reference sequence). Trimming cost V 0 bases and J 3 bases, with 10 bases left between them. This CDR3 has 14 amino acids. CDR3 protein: CASSLDGGDYEQYF. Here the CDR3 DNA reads TGTGCCAGCAGCTTGGATGGCGGAGACTACGAGCAGTACTTC. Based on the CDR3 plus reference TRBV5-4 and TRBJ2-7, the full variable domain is ETGVTQSPTHLIKTRGQQVTLRCSSQSGHNTVSWYQQALGQGPQFIFQYYREEENGRGNFPPRFSGLQFPNYSSELNVNALELDDSALYLCASSLDGGDYEQYFGPGTRLTVT.

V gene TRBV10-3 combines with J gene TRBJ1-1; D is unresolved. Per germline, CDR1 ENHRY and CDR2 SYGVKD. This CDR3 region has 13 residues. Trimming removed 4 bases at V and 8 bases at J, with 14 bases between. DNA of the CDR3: TGTGCCATCAGTGTAGGTGGACGGTTGGAAGCTTTCTTT. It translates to CAISVGGRLEAFF.

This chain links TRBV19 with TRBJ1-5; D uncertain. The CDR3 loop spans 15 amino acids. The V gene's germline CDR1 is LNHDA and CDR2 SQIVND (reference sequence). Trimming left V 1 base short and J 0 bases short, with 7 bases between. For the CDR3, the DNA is TGTGCCAGTAGTATAGCGTACAGTAGCAATCAGCCCCAGCATTTT. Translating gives CASSIAYSSNQPQHF.

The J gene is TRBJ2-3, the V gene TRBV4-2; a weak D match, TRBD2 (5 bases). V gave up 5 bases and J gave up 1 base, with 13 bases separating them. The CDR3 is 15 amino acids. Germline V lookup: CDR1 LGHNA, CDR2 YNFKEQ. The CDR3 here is CASSSGLGGTDTQYF. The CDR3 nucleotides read TGTGCCAGCAGCTCCGGACTCGGGGGCACAGATACGCAGTATTTT.

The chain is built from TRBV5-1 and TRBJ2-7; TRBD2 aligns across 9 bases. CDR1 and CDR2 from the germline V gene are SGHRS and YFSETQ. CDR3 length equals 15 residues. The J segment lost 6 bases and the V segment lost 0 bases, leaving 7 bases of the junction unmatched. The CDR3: CASSLVSSGISEQYF. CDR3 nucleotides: TGCGCCAGCAGCTTGGTGTCTAGCGGGATAAGCGAGCAGTACTTC. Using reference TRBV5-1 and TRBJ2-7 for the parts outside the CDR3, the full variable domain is KAGVTQTPRYLIKTRGQQVTLSCSPISGHRSVSWYQQTPGQGLQFLFEYFSETQRNKGNFPGRFSGRQFSNSRSEMNVSTLELGDSALYLCASSLVSSGISEQYFGPGTRLTVT.

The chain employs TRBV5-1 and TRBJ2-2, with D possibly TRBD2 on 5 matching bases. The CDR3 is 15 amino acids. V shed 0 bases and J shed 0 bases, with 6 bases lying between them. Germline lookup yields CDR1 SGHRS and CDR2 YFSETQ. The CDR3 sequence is CASSLAGTNTGELFF. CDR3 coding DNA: TGCGCCAGCAGCTTGGCCGGGACGAACACCGGGGAGCTGTTTTTT.

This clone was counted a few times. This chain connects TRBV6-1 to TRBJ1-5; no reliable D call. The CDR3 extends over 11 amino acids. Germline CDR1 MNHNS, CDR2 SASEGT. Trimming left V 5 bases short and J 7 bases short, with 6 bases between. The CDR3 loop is CASSSFQPQHF. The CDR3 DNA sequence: TGTGCCAGCAGTTCATTCCAGCCCCAGCATTTT.

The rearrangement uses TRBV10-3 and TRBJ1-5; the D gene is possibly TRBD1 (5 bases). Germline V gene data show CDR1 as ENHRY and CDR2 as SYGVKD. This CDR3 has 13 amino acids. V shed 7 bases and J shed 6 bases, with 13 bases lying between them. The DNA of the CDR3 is TGTGCCATCACTCCGACAGCGGGTCAGCCCCAGCATTTT. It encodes CAITPTAGQPQHF.

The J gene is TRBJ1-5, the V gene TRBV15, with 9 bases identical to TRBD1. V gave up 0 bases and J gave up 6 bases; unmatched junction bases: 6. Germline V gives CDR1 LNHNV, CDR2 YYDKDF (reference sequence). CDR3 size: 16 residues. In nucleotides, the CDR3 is TGTGCCACCAGCAGAGAGAGGACAGGGGCCGGTCAGCCCCAGCATTTT. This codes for CATSRERTGAGQPQHF.

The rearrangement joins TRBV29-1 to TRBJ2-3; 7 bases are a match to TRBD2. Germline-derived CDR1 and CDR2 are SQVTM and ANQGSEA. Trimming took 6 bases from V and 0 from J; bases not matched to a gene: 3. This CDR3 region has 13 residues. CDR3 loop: CSVPGGSTDTQYF. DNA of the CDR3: TGCAGCGTCCCGGGGGGTAGCACAGATACGCAGTATTTT.